This paragraph reports one T cell receptor (beta chain). The antigen remains undetermined. This specimen comes from a study of T-cell reconstitution after alpha-beta-depleted transplantation in children. Whole-study findings and limits: T cells produced anew were the main source of T-cell counts and diversity one year after transplant.

Trimming pared 7 bases from V and 1 base from J, leaving 22 bases between. The V gene's germline CDR1 is MNHNS and CDR2 SASEGT. The CDR3 is 17 residues long. Library preparation (for TCRbeta) was performed with unique molecular identifiers. TCRdb independently ran MiXCR on the PCR reads; one entry per CDR3 protein. The sample lists around 300,000 distinct CDR3 sequences, 23% occurring once. The sample here was PBMCs, mostly from graft donor cells, taken 180 days after TCRalphabeta/CD19-depleted stem cell transplant. The chain combines TRBV6-1 with TRBJ1-2; D may be TRBD1 (6 bases). The source of this sequence is a male patient between 10 and 17 years old who had a stem cell transplant for acute lymphoblastic leukemia, so the T cells may come from the graft donor. CDR3 DNA: TGTGCCAGCAATAGACCCCGGGACATCGTTTATAACTATGGCTACACCTTC. Protein sequence: CASNRPRDIVYNYGYTF.